These T cell receptor beta chains were read from a single sample in a study of cytomegalovirus exposure and HLA in healthy donors. The table came from immunoSEQ multiplex PCR; TCRdb's copy has only in-frame clones and leaves some out. The sample has over 110,000 clones; roughly four fifths are singletons. The sample was PBMCs. These TCRs come from a woman aged 55-75 years in good health and CMV-seropositive. The conserved cysteine and the conserved F or W are not part of the CDR3 here.

v_call: TRBV7-9
j_call: TRBJ2-1
cdr3_aa: ASSRTSGSRV

v_call: TRBV4-1
j_call: TRBJ2-1
cdr3_aa: ASSQGGLPGLADYNEQF

v_call: TRBV4-2
j_call: TRBJ1-2
cdr3_aa: ASSQAEQGIGGYT

v_call: TRBV6-5
j_call: -
cdr3_aa: ASSYDIGTTYEQY

v_call: TRBV29-1
j_call: TRBJ2-1
cdr3_aa: SVEERGYEQF

v_call: TRBV9
j_call: TRBJ2-7
cdr3_aa: ASSVNSPSSYEQY

v_call: TRBV18
j_call: TRBJ2-7
cdr3_aa: ASSQGGEQY

v_call: TRBV10-2
j_call: TRBJ2-7
cdr3_aa: ASSPQGTVYEQY

v_call: TRBV9
j_call: TRBJ2-7
cdr3_aa: ASSVASGGSYEQY

v_call: TRBV5-1
j_call: TRBJ2-7
cdr3_aa: ASSPSGTVNEQY

v_call: TRBV6-5
j_call: TRBJ2-7
cdr3_aa: ASSLGAGLGEQY

v_call: TRBV6-1
j_call: TRBJ2-2
cdr3_aa: ASSERARNTGELF

v_call: TRBV5-4
j_call: TRBJ2-7
cdr3_aa: ASSLSGGGTYEQY

v_call: TRBV28
j_call: TRBJ2-1
cdr3_aa: ASSLRTGPSKEF

v_call: TRBV28
j_call: TRBJ1-4
cdr3_aa: ASRGREATNEKLF

v_call: TRBV7-2
j_call: TRBJ1-2
cdr3_aa: ASSPSAENYGYT

v_call: TRBV5-4
j_call: TRBJ1-4
cdr3_aa: ASSLAGGQMNEKLF

v_call: TRBV19
j_call: TRBJ2-7
cdr3_aa: ASSIASGGPNYEQY

v_call: TRBV7-3
j_call: TRBJ2-1
cdr3_aa: ASSLMAGADEQF

v_call: TRBV7-9
j_call: TRBJ2-7
cdr3_aa: ASSARLAASSYEQY

v_call: TRBV6-5
j_call: TRBJ1-5
cdr3_aa: ASRPQGASQPQH

v_call: TRBV18
j_call: TRBJ1-5
cdr3_aa: VSSLTGEFQPQH

v_call: TRBV11-3
j_call: TRBJ1-1
cdr3_aa: ASSHDRGFTEAF

v_call: TRBV30
j_call: TRBJ1-1
cdr3_aa: AWSVLFGPYTEAF

v_call: TRBV20-1
j_call: TRBJ1-5
cdr3_aa: SGGRGQPQH

v_call: TRBV11-3
j_call: TRBJ2-1
cdr3_aa: ASSLEVGGGYNEQF

v_call: TRBV7-3
j_call: TRBJ2-1
cdr3_aa: ASSAGPSSYNEQF

v_call: TRBV5-1
j_call: TRBJ2-5
cdr3_aa: ASSLGQGAQTQY

v_call: TRBV5-1
j_call: TRBJ2-1
cdr3_aa: ASSLSGGWIAGTEQF

v_call: TRBV20-1
j_call: TRBJ2-1
cdr3_aa: SGGDEQF

v_call: TRBV19
j_call: TRBJ2-3
cdr3_aa: ASTSGHTDTQY

v_call: TRBV4-2
j_call: TRBJ2-7
cdr3_aa: ASSQVGLAEGRY

v_call: TRBV5-1
j_call: TRBJ1-4
cdr3_aa: ASSLGTNNEKLF

v_call: TRBV27
j_call: TRBJ1-5
cdr3_aa: ASSWGRDNQPQH

v_call: TRBV30
j_call: TRBJ1-2
cdr3_aa: AWSGRVHGYT

v_call: TRBV7-2
j_call: TRBJ2-5
cdr3_aa: ASSLAREQETQY

v_call: TRBV10-1
j_call: TRBJ2-1
cdr3_aa: ASSSGRYEQF

v_call: TRBV7-9
j_call: TRBJ2-5
cdr3_aa: ASSLEGSGVTQY

v_call: TRBV18
j_call: TRBJ2-1
cdr3_aa: ASSPVGGAVAAF

v_call: TRBV4-2
j_call: TRBJ1-2
cdr3_aa: ASSQIGTGNGYT

v_call: TRBV7-3
j_call: TRBJ2-7
cdr3_aa: ASSLAGTRSPYEQY

v_call: TRBV5-4
j_call: TRBJ2-7
cdr3_aa: ASSHGGAGDNYEQY